The rows below give T cell receptor beta chains drawn from one sample of a study of neurological immune-mediated disorders. A single record per CDR3 protein comes from TCRdb applying MiXCR to the 5' RACE reads. The repertoire has 130,000 or so distinct CDR3 sequences, about 3.2% of them found once; the top ten carry over 1%. The sequenced sample was PBMCs. The receptors shown here come from a woman aged 30 to 39 with multiple sclerosis. The CDR3 runs from the conserved cysteine through the conserved F or W. Where a row states a size, it is once, few, many or the class of an expanded clone; other rows omit it.

13 | TRBJ2-5 | many | TRBV12-3/TRBV12-4 | CASSEDHQETQYF
13 | TRBJ2-7 | many | TRBV27 | CASSLTGSGEQYF
14 | TRBJ1-6 | many | TRBV20-1 | CSARFGTDNSPLHF
14 | TRBJ2-2 | few | TRBV5-5 | CASSLRAGQGELFF
16 | TRBJ1-6 | many | TRBV25-1 | CASSEYRAGFNSPLHF
14 | TRBJ2-7 | many | TRBV20-1 | CSAIRTSGTHEQYF
17 | TRBJ1-2 | many | TRBV12-3/TRBV12-4 | CASSLRTGGRLGYGYTF
20 | TRBJ2-1 | many | TRBV12-3/TRBV12-4 | CASRAGQGAIKATADNEQFF
17 | TRBJ2-2 | many | TRBV20-1 | CSARAPGGRWDTGELFF
16 | TRBJ1-5 | many | TRBV21-1 | CAGRYGQIISNQPQHF
15 | TRBJ2-3 | few | TRBV20-1 | CSAGRDSDTTDTQYF
16 | TRBJ2-6 | many | TRBV5-6 | CASSFGHNSGANVLTF
16 | TRBJ2-3 | many | TRBV7-9 | CASTRQREGITDTQYF
16 | TRBJ1-5 | many | TRBV5-6 | CASSLGGDNGYQPQHF
13 | TRBJ2-7 | many | TRBV29-1 | CSVLYGPPGEQYF
16 | TRBJ2-1 | many | TRBV6-2/TRBV6-3 | CASRPSGSRFSNEQFF
12 | TRBJ2-1 | many | TRBV10-3 | CAIRPQGDEQFF
16 | TRBJ2-7 | - | TRBV7-8 | CASSEKTGTGGHEQYF
15 | TRBJ2-7 | many | TRBV20-1 | CGARDRRGSDYEQYF
15 | TRBJ2-3 | many | TRBV12-3/TRBV12-4 | CASSFSGGSTDTQYF
15 | TRBJ2-2 | many | TRBV5-1 | CASSLNGHDTGELFF
14 | TRBJ2-1 | many | TRBV20-1 | CSAITPGQGSEQFF
17 | TRBJ1-1 | - | TRBV7-6 | CASSFGIGTGGDTEAFF
16 | TRBJ2-7 | few | TRBV4-3 | CASSQDAAGPSYEQYF
13 | TRBJ2-1 | - | TRBV6-2/TRBV6-3 | CASSFNRAEGQFF
14 | TRBJ2-5 | many | TRBV5-6 | CASSPPPGSETQYF
15 | TRBJ2-7 | many | TRBV5-6 | CASSFRPLVGSEQYF
16 | TRBJ2-1 | many | TRBV5-1 | CASSFDEPRTYNEQFF
13 | TRBJ2-1 | - | TRBV5-1 | CASSLDRVLEQFF
16 | TRBJ1-1 | - | TRBV20-1 | CSASDREAIMNTEAFF
14 | TRBJ2-2 | many | TRBV20-1 | CSARPGTVTGELFF
14 | TRBJ2-2 | many | TRBV12-3/TRBV12-4 | CATWVDEITGELFF
15 | TRBJ2-5 | many | TRBV5-1 | CASSLASGSGETQYF
15 | TRBJ1-4 | many | TRBV9 | CASSVASGRTEKLFF
15 | TRBJ1-1 | many | TRBV29-1 | CSARPGTGFGTEAFF
15 | TRBJ1-2 | many | TRBV20-1 | CSARDKDRAGYGYTF
17 | TRBJ2-3 | many | TRBV2 | CASSEIGTSGYTDTQYF
17 | TRBJ1-3 | many | TRBV12-3/TRBV12-4 | CASTPGRGYSSGNTIYF
12 | TRBJ2-3 | many | TRBV7-2 | CASSSSTDTQYF
14 | TRBJ2-1 | many | TRBV12-3/TRBV12-4 | CASRSTGRYNEQFF
16 | TRBJ2-2 | many | TRBV7-9 | CASSLIAALNTGELFF
13 | TRBJ1-5 | many | TRBV24-1 | CATSEGYNQPQHF
15 | TRBJ2-7 | many | TRBV5-5 | CASSLMGRTSYEQYF
16 | TRBJ2-3 | many | TRBV7-8 | CASSLARTGPTDTQYF
14 | TRBJ1-1 | many | TRBV5-1 | CASSLLEGRTEAFF
13 | TRBJ2-5 | many | TRBV10-3 | CAISDPSGETQYF